The 20 T cell receptor beta chains below come from one sample, sequenced in a study of beta chain features in type 1 diabetes. Investigators reverse transcribed all isolated RNA, so they sequenced expressed TCRB transcripts. Assay: immunoSEQ multiplex PCR; the TCRdb copy retains only in-frame clones and omits some. The sample records about 130,000 clones, about 9.2% being singletons. Material: central memory CD4+ T cells from blood. Every receptor here comes from a young man in good health.

This clone was counted ten times or more. This rearrangement joins TRBV18 to TRBJ2-7; tentative D call: TRBD1 (7 bases). The V end was cut by 0 bases, the J end by 5 bases, with 14 bases between. The germline V gene has CDR1 KGHSH and CDR2 LQKENI. CDR3 length: 15 amino acids. Here the CDR3 DNA reads TGTGCCAGCTCACCACCGGGAGCAGGGGGGCACGAGCAGTACTTC. The encoded protein is CASSPPGAGGHEQYF.

For this clone: Compared with germline, one end of the junction differs, possibly owing to a read error. The identical CDR3 is also encoded by other nucleotide sequences in the sample. The gene calls are TRBV4-3 and TRBJ2-3; weak D call: TRBD1 (7 bases). This CDR3 spans 15 amino acids. In germline, CDR1 is LGHNA, CDR2 YSLEER. The CDR3 region has the DNA TGCGCCAGCAGCCAAGGGGGGGTAGGGACAGATACACAGTATTTT. This encodes CASSQGGVGTDTQYF.

This clone occurred a few times. V gene TRBV19 combines with J gene TRBJ2-6; a possible D gene is TRBD1 (7 bases). CDR1 LNHDA and CDR2 SQIVND come from the germline V gene (reference sequence). V lost 8 bases, J lost 0 bases, and 20 bases lay in between. The CDR3 loop spans 18 amino acids. The CDR3 loop is CASARLRDSLSGANVLTF. For the CDR3, the DNA is TGTGCCAGTGCCCGGTTGCGGGACAGTCTCTCTGGGGCCAACGTCCTGACTTTC.

The chain recombines TRBV6-5 with TRBJ2-7; 9 nucleotides line up with TRBD1. The V gene's germline CDR1 is MNHEY and CDR2 SVGAGI. This CDR3 is built from 14 residues. With V trimmed by 4 bases and J by 6 bases, 7 bases remained unmatched. DNA for the CDR3: TGTGCCAGCAGTTGGGGGACAGGGAGTTTCGAGCAGTACTTC. Translation: CASSWGTGSFEQYF.

This clone was seen a handful of times. The gene calls are TRBV6-6 and TRBJ2-7; D is perhaps TRBD2 (5 bases). Trimming took off 1 base at V and 3 bases at J, with 13 bases between the two ends. The CDR3 totals 15 residues. Looked up from germline, CDR1 is MNHNY and CDR2 is SVGAGI (reference sequence). CDR3 DNA sequence: TGTGCCAGCAGTTACTTCGGAGGTGGATTCTACGAGCAGTACTTC. Translation: CASSYFGGGFYEQYF.

This chain links TRBV2 with TRBJ1-1, with D possibly matching TRBD1 (5 bases). This CDR3 contains 14 residues. CDR1 and CDR2 (germline): SNHLY, FYNNEI. V lost 4 bases to trimming and J lost 5 bases, with 14 bases between them. CDR3 sequence: CASSAKGGGTEAFF. CDR3 nucleotide sequence: TGTGCCAGCAGTGCAAAGGGCGGGGGAACTGAAGCTTTCTTT.

In its sample, this clone was seen many times. The V call is TRBV30, the J call TRBJ1-2; D may be TRBD1 (5 bases). Germline V gives CDR1 GTSNPN, CDR2 SVGIG (reference sequence). This CDR3 spans 12 amino acids. Trimming removed 5 bases from V and 4 bases from J, with 11 bases in between. DNA for the CDR3: TGTGCCTGGTCCTCAGGGCTCTATGGCTACACCTTC. Its translation: CAWSSGLYGYTF.

CDR3 loop: CASKEGFGYNEQFF. The CDR3 DNA sequence: TGCGCCAGCAAGGAGGGATTTGGCTACAATGAGCAGTTCTTC. The J gene is TRBJ2-1, the V gene TRBV5-1; D is possibly TRBD2 (6 bases). The CDR3 is made up of 14 amino acids. V lost 6 bases to trimming and J lost 3 bases, with 13 bases between them. Germline CDR1 reads SGHRS; CDR2 reads YFSETQ.

The chain has TRBV5-4 and TRBJ1-5; TRBD1 is a possible D gene (5 bases). The V gene lost 1 base and the J gene lost 0 bases, with 14 bases spanning the gap. Germline CDR1 SGHNT, CDR2 YYREEE (reference sequence). The CDR3 is 17 residues long. The DNA of the CDR3 is TGTGCCAGCAGCTTGCCCGGCGGGGGGGTTAGCAATCAGCCCCAGCATTTT. Protein product: CASSLPGGGVSNQPQHF.

This sequence joins TRBV18 and TRBJ1-5; 10 nucleotides agree with TRBD1. The trim removed 3 bases at V and 1 base at J, leaving 6 bases unmatched. The CDR3 extends over 17 amino acids. Germline values: CDR1 KGHSH, CDR2 LQKENI. The CDR3 is CASSPSQGQGSNQPQHF. The CDR3, as DNA: TGTGCCAGCTCACCGAGTCAGGGACAGGGGAGCAATCAGCCCCAGCATTTT.

The chain uses TRBV7-3 and TRBJ2-1, with TRBD2 identical over 7 bases. Germline values: CDR1 SGHTA, CDR2 FQGTGA. This CDR3 has 12 amino acids. With 3 bases clipped from V and 10 bases from J, the junction kept 3 bases outside the gene matches. This CDR3 is CASSFRAGEQFF. Here the CDR3 DNA reads TGTGCCAGCAGCTTCCGAGCGGGAGAGCAGTTCTTC.

V gene TRBV19 combines with J gene TRBJ1-1; D might be TRBD1 (6 bases). V lost 11 bases to trimming and J lost 1 base, with 14 bases between them. CDR1 and CDR2 (germline): LNHDA, SQIVND (reference sequence). The CDR3 runs 13 residues. DNA of the CDR3: TGTGCCGCTACCGACAGGCCGAACACTGAAGCTTTCTTT. It translates to CAATDRPNTEAFF.

This clone showed up just a few times. The V gene is TRBV7-2, the J gene TRBJ1-2, with unresolved D. Per the germline V gene, CDR1 is SGHTA and CDR2 is FQGNSA. V was clipped by 5 bases and J by 4 bases, with 11 bases between them. The length of the CDR3 is 13 residues. For the CDR3, the DNA is TGTGCCAGCAGCCCTGGTGAGGTCTATGGCTACACCTTC. Translating gives CASSPGEVYGYTF. Looking up the rest from reference TRBV7-2 and TRBJ1-2 gives the full variable domain: GAGVSQSPSNKVTEKGKDVELRCDPISGHTALYWYRQSLGQGLEFLIYFQGNSAPDKSGLPSDRFSAERTGGSVSTLTIQRTQQEDSAVYLCASSPGEVYGYTFGSGTRLTVV.

This clone has ten or more counts. For the CDR3, the DNA is TGCGCCAGCAGCCAAGATCGCCGGGGGACCCAGTACTTC. This gives the protein CASSQDRRGTQYF. This chain connects TRBV4-3 to TRBJ2-5; D is perhaps TRBD2 (5 bases). The CDR3 spans 13 residues. V dropped 0 bases and J dropped 7 bases, with 9 bases sitting between them. From germline, CDR1 is LGHNA and CDR2 YSLEER.

This clone was seen more than once but under ten times. This CDR3 reads CASSLGLAGTYNEQFF. In DNA, the CDR3 is TGCGCCAGCAGTCTGGGGCTAGCGGGGACCTACAATGAGCAGTTCTTC. The rearrangement uses TRBV23-1 and TRBJ2-1, with 9 bases aligning to TRBD2. TRBV23-1 is reported as an ORF; its role is uncertain. CDR3 length: 16 amino acids. The ends lost 4 bases at V and 2 bases at J; junction bases unmatched: 6.

The chain carries TRBV30 and TRBJ2-1, with D possibly TRBD2 on 6 matching bases. This CDR3 is built from 14 residues. Trimming shortened V by 7 bases and J by 1 base, and 14 bases separated the two germline ends. Looked up from germline, CDR1 is GTSNPN and CDR2 is SVGIG (reference sequence). CDR3 sequence (DNA): TGTGCCTTTGGGTGGGCGGGGTCCTACAATGAGCAGTTCTTC. It specifies CAFGWAGSYNEQFF.

This clone was seen only a few times. The CDR3 DNA is TGTGCCAGCAGCTTAGGAGGAGGACCGGCCTACGAGCAGTACTTC. Translated, it gives CASSLGGGPAYEQYF. The chain employs TRBV11-3 and TRBJ2-7, with D maybe TRBD2 (5 bases). V lost 1 base to trimming and J lost 2 bases, with 12 bases between them. Germline loops: CDR1 SGHNT, CDR2 YENEEA. This CDR3 comprises 15 residues.

In its sample, this clone was seen many times. The chain links TRBV4-3 to TRBJ2-3; 7 bases are shared with TRBD2. Germline trimming cut 4 bases from V and 6 bases from J; bases unmatched to any gene: 7. Germline V lookup: CDR1 LGHNA, CDR2 YSLEER. The CDR3 is 14 amino acids. The CDR3 coding sequence is TGCGCCAGCAGCCGAGCCTTTAGCGGGGATACGCAGTATTTT. This gives the protein CASSRAFSGDTQYF.

This rearrangement joins TRBV7-2 to TRBJ2-7; 7 nucleotides match TRBD1. The CDR3 contains 15 residues. CDR1 SGHTA and CDR2 FQGNSA come from the germline V gene. Trimming took 2 bases from V and 5 from J; bases not matched to a gene: 9. CDR3 protein: CASSLIQGRGHEQYF. The CDR3 nucleotides are TGTGCCAGCAGCTTAATCCAGGGAAGGGGGCACGAGCAGTACTTC.

This clone was detected only a few times. V gene TRBV5-1 combines with J gene TRBJ1-1; 7 nucleotides line up with TRBD1. Losses at the gene ends were 3 bases for V and 2 bases for J; bases not matched to a gene: 7. The length of the CDR3 is 15 residues. CDR1 SGHRS and CDR2 YFSETQ come from the germline V gene. The CDR3 bases are TGCGCCAGCAGCTCCGGGACAGCGAGTAACACTGAAGCTTTCTTT. Its translation is CASSSGTASNTEAFF.